Sequencing of this TCR beta chain was carried out in a study of T cells after yellow fever vaccination. About this clonotype itself: The antigen is undetermined.

V was cut by 0 bases and J by 0 bases, with 2 bases left in between. Germline loops: CDR1 SGDLS, CDR2 YYNGEE. CDR3 size: 13 residues. Study conclusions and caveats: Abundant clonotypes from the bulk population could have been carried over as contaminants into FACS-sorted repertoires.

Making TCR cDNA involved 5'RACE template switching, which added UMIs and a universal primer site. In TCRdb, the 5' RACE reads were re-called with MiXCR into one record per CDR3 protein. The table lists hundreds of thousands of distinct CDR3 sequences, around a tenth of them singletons. The receptor was isolated from a man aged 18 to 35 who received the YFV17D yellow fever vaccine. The material sequenced was PBMCs, taken on the day of the first yellow fever vaccination. This rearrangement joins TRBV9 to TRBJ2-3; D not certain. The CDR3 nucleotides are TGTGCCAGCAGCGTAGCCAGCACAGATACGCAGTATTTT. This codes for CASSVASTDTQYF.